This TCR beta chain was captured in a study of shared clonotypes between healthy human individuals. As to this clone: Its antigen is not identified.

As originally analysed: Sequence data from immunoSEQ were junction-only and lacked quality scores; consequently, filtering differed. Data came from immunoSEQ multiplex PCR; TCRdb stores just in-frame clones and leaves some out. V and J calls and clone size follow that table, whereas D and trimming were derived from the DNA. The sample has hundreds of thousands of clones; about 97% are singletons. Study-wide points: In several donors, roughly 5.2% of naive CD4 clonotypes appeared in common.

The CDR3 has 12 amino acids. The V end lost 4 bases, the J end lost 8 bases, and 9 bases lay between the germline ends. CDR1 is SGHTA and CDR2 is FQGTGA in the germline V gene. Naive CD8 isolation took CD45RO-negative cells positively selected for CCR7 and excluded terminally differentiated effector memory CD45RA+ cells. Sequencing used naive CD8+ T cells sorted from blood. The chain uses TRBV7-3 and TRBJ2-1; perhaps TRBD1 as D (5 bases). The source of this sequence is a man in his thirties or forties in good health. Here the CDR3 DNA reads TGTGCCAGCAGCTCCGGACACGATGAGCAGTTCTTC. It codes for CASSSGHDEQFF.